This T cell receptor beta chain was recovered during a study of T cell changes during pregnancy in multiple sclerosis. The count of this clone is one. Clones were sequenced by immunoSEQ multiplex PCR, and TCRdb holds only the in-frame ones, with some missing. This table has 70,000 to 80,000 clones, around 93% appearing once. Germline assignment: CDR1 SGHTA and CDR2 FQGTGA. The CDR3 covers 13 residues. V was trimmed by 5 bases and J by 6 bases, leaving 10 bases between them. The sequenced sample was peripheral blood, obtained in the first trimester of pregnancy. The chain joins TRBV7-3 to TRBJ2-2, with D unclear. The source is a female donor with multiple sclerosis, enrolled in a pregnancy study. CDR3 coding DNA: TGTGCCAGCAGCCGCGAGGCAGCCGGGGAGCTGTTTTTT. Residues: CASSREAAGELFF.